Sequencing of this T cell receptor (beta chain) was carried out in a study of cytomegalovirus exposure and HLA in healthy donors. With regard to this clone: Its cognate antigen is unknown.

Use of 60 Vbeta and 13 Jbeta primers characterized the PCR. Some clones are missing from TCRdb's copy, which holds only in-frame ones; the method was immunoSEQ multiplex PCR. In all, the sample yields about 200,000 clones. Study conclusions and caveats: Investigators reported approximately 150 TCR beta chains as tied to cytomegalovirus. From TCR beta sequences, most subjects' HLA-A and HLA-B alleles were reportedly predicted accurately.

This cohort consisted of healthy bone marrow donors. While unrecorded immune exposures were likely, the donors were nominally healthy when sampled. The sequence derives from a girl aged 2-9 years in good health and CMV-seropositive. Sequencing was performed on PBMCs.

The CDR3 sequence is CASQIREDTQYF. CDR3 in DNA: TGTGCCAGCCAGATCAGGGAAGATACGCAGTATTTT. The chain links TRBV6-4 to TRBJ2-3; D might be TRBD1 (5 bases). Trimming stripped 8 bases from V and 5 bases from J, with 11 bases between. The CDR3 totals 12 residues. Germline V CDR1 and CDR2: MRHNA, SNTAGT.